These 10 T cell receptor beta chains originate from one sample sequenced in a study of blood T cell repertoires in COVID-19. Generated by immunoSEQ multiplex PCR, the TCRdb table keeps only in-frame clones and is missing some. This table holds roughly 230,000 clones, almost 90% found once. Input material: peripheral blood. The receptors come from a woman aged 60-75 years with COVID-19, enrolled during active disease.

The gene calls are TRBV11-2 and TRBJ1-2, with 7 positions matching TRBD1. The CDR3 is made up of 14 amino acids. Germline V gene lookup returns CDR1 SGHAT and CDR2 FQNNGV. V was clipped by 4 bases and J by 3 bases; unmatched bases: 5. The CDR3 region is CASSSSGTDYGYTF. DNA of the CDR3: TGTGCCAGCAGCTCCTCCGGGACAGACTATGGCTACACCTTC.

The rearrangement links TRBV7-9 to TRBJ1-1, with TRBD1 matching over 7 bases. The ends lost 8 bases at V and 1 base at J; junction bases unmatched: 10. This CDR3 is built from 15 residues. Germline V CDR1 and CDR2: SEHNR, FQNEAQ (reference sequence). The CDR3 DNA sequence: TGTGCCAGCCCTACTGGGGGACAGACGAACACTGAAGCTTTCTTT. Translation: CASPTGGQTNTEAFF.

J is TRBJ1-2 and V is TRBV27, with TRBD1 matching 9 bases. J gave up 7 bases and V 4 bases, and 4 bases lay outside the gene matches. The germline V gene has CDR1 MNHEY and CDR2 SMNVEV (reference sequence). The CDR3 extends over 13 amino acids. CDR3 amino acids: CASSSQGASGYTF. The DNA of the CDR3 is TGTGCCAGCAGTTCACAGGGGGCCTCTGGCTACACCTTC.

This sequence joins TRBV2 and TRBJ1-1; 7 nucleotides agree with TRBD1. Per the germline V gene, CDR1 is SNHLY and CDR2 is FYNNEI. Trimming removed 5 bases from V and 0 bases from J; junction bases left unmatched: 3. The CDR3 sequence is 14 residues long. The CDR3 reads CASSPTGLNTEAFF. The CDR3 DNA reads TGTGCCAGCAGTCCGACAGGGCTGAACACTGAAGCTTTCTTT.

J is TRBJ2-1 and V is TRBV7-2, with TRBD2 identical over 9 bases. Trimming at V came to 1 base and at J to 12 bases, leaving 13 bases not matched to a gene. CDR1 and CDR2 (germline): SGHTA, FQGNSA. This CDR3 is 16 amino acids long. The CDR3 protein is CASSLEGTSGRNRQFF. CDR3 DNA sequence: TGTGCCAGCAGCTTAGAGGGCACTAGCGGGCGGAACAGGCAGTTCTTC.

A few counts support this clone. The chain carries TRBV5-4 and TRBJ1-2; TRBD1 agrees at 7 bases. The V and J ends lost 1 base and 2 bases, in that order; junction bases with no gene match: 5. This CDR3 has 15 amino acids. CDR1 is SGHNT, CDR2 YYREEE, per germline (reference sequence). The CDR3 DNA reads as TGTGCCAGCAGCTTGAGCAGGGGGGTAAACTATGGCTACACCTTC. Amino acid sequence: CASSLSRGVNYGYTF.

CDR3 DNA sequence: TGTGCCACTGGGACAGGGACCCCCTCTGGGGCCAACGTCCTGACTTTC. The encoded protein is CATGTGTPSGANVLTF. This rearrangement joins TRBV19 to TRBJ2-6; TRBD1 agrees at 9 bases. In germline, CDR1 is LNHDA, CDR2 SQIVND (reference sequence). With 10 bases clipped from V and 0 bases from J, the junction kept 7 bases outside the gene matches. This CDR3 comprises 16 residues.

V usage is TRBV19 and J usage is TRBJ1-3, with D perhaps TRBD1 (6 bases). Trimming removed 4 bases at V and 0 bases at J, with 13 bases between. Germline V gives CDR1 LNHDA, CDR2 SQIVND (reference sequence). The CDR3 sequence is 16 residues long. As DNA, the CDR3 is TGTGCCAGTAGTAACAGACAGGCGATCTCTGGAAACACCATATATTTT. It is translated as CASSNRQAISGNTIYF. The full variable domain, with the rest looked up from reference TRBV19 and TRBJ1-3, is DGGITQSPKYLFRKEGQNVTLSCEQNLNHDAMYWYRQDPGQGLRLIYYSQIVNDFQKGDIAEGYSVSREKKESFPLTVTSAQKNPTAFYLCASSNRQAISGNTIYFGEGSWLTVV.

The V call is TRBV2, the J call TRBJ2-2; D ambiguous. In germline, CDR1 is SNHLY, CDR2 FYNNEI. This CDR3 region has 13 residues. V gave up 2 bases and J gave up 6 bases, with 7 bases separating them. The CDR3 DNA follows: TGTGCCAGCAGTGAACAGCGATCCGGGGAGCTGTTTTTT. This gives the protein CASSEQRSGELFF.

The CDR3 coding sequence is TGTGCCAGCATGGGGGGGGGTAATCAGCCCCAGCATTTT. Amino acid sequence: CASMGGGNQPQHF. This chain joins TRBV2 and TRBJ1-5; D is perhaps TRBD1 (5 bases). The CDR3 spans 13 residues. Germline V lookup: CDR1 SNHLY, CDR2 FYNNEI. Trimming removed 7 bases at V and 4 bases at J, with 11 bases between.